Below, 7 T cell receptor beta chains from the same sample are listed, as sequenced in a study of blood T cell repertoires in COVID-19 (dated by TCRdb to the early 2020s). The library relied on the immunoSEQ multiplex PCR assay. TCRdb took this table from immuneACCESS and kept in-frame rearrangements with V and J called. Such tables lack part of the clones; where checked against another copy, unresolved V genes explain under half of the gap, and the rest is unexplained. The sample records tens of thousands of clones, 76% of which are singletons. The ten largest clones add up to more than 20% of the sample. The sequencing input was peripheral blood. The receptor source for this set is a man aged 45 to 65 with active or convalescent COVID-19.

The chain joins TRBV30 to TRBJ1-4; 8 bases align to TRBD1. CDR1 and CDR2 (germline): GTSNPN, SVGIG (reference sequence). This CDR3 comprises 13 residues. V was pared by 1 base and J by 8 bases, with 3 bases of the junction left unmatched. In nucleotides, the CDR3 is TGTGCCTGGAGTGAGGGGACAGGAGAAAAACTGTTTTTT. Its translation is CAWSEGTGEKLFF.

The CDR3 reads CASKLALNQPQHF. The CDR3 DNA reads TGTGCCAGCAAGTTAGCCTTAAATCAGCCCCAGCATTTT. The chain has TRBV6-5 and TRBJ1-5, with D unresolved. The CDR3 spans 13 residues. The V end lost 7 bases, the J end lost 4 bases, and 11 bases lay between the germline ends. CDR1 is MNHEY and CDR2 is SVGAGI in the germline V gene.

This clone was seen a single time. V usage is TRBV19 and J usage is TRBJ1-2; the D is unclear. The CDR3 runs 13 residues. V gave up 3 bases and J gave up 4 bases, with 9 bases separating them. Per the germline V gene, CDR1 is LNHDA and CDR2 is SQIVND (reference sequence). This CDR3 is CASSIRPSYGYTF. The CDR3 DNA sequence: TGTGCCAGTAGTATCCGCCCCAGCTATGGCTACACCTTC.

This clone turned up a few times. V and J are TRBV29-1 and TRBJ1-3; 9 positions agree with TRBD1. The CDR3 has 14 residues. Germline V gene sequence: CDR1 SQVTM, CDR2 ANQGSEA. V dropped 6 bases and J dropped 0; count of bases not matched to a gene: 3. The CDR3 protein is CSVVDRGSGNTIYF. CDR3 DNA sequence: TGCAGCGTGGTGGACAGGGGCTCTGGAAACACCATATATTTT. Drawing the rest from reference TRBV29-1 and TRBJ1-3, the complete variable domain is SAVISQKPSRDICQRGTSLTIQCQVDSQVTMMFWYRQQPGQSLTLIATANQGSEATYESGFVIDKFPISRPNLTFSTLTVSNMSPEDSSIYLCSVVDRGSGNTIYFGEGSWLTVV.

Only a few counts were recorded for this clone. This rearrangement joins TRBV18 to TRBJ1-1; D is unresolved. The CDR3 has 14 residues. Deletions cut 6 bases from V and 1 base from J, with 12 bases between. Per the germline V gene, CDR1 is KGHSH and CDR2 is LQKENI. The CDR3 loop reads CASSESQQNTEAFF. DNA for the CDR3: TGTGCCAGCTCCGAATCACAGCAGAACACTGAAGCTTTCTTT.

The chain couples TRBV5-1 to TRBJ1-1, with TRBD1 matching over 9 bases. CDR1 and CDR2 from the germline V gene are SGHRS and YFSETQ. V lost 3 bases and J lost 4; bases outside the gene matches: 10. The CDR3 covers 16 residues. The CDR3 coding sequence is TGCGCCAGCAGCTGGTTACAGGGGGCAGGGAGCACTGAAGCTTTCTTT. As protein: CASSWLQGAGSTEAFF.

The chain joins TRBV5-4 to TRBJ2-7, with D possibly matching TRBD2 (6 bases). Germline V gene sequence: CDR1 SGHNT, CDR2 YYREEE (reference sequence). The V end lost 4 bases, the J end lost 2 bases, and 10 bases lay between the germline ends. This CDR3 spans 13 amino acids. CDR3 sequence: CASSPGTAYEQYF. DNA of the CDR3: TGTGCCAGCAGCCCCGGGACTGCCTACGAGCAGTACTTC.